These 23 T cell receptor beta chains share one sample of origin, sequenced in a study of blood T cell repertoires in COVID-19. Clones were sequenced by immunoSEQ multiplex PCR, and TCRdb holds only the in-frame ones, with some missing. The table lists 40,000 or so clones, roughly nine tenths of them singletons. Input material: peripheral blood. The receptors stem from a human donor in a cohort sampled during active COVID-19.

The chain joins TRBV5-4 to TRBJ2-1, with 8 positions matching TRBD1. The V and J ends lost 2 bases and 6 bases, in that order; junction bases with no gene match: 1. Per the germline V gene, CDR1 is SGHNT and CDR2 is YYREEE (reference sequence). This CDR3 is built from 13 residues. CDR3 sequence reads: CASSLTGGNEQFF. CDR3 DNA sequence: TGTGCCAGCAGCTTAACAGGGGGCAATGAGCAGTTCTTC.

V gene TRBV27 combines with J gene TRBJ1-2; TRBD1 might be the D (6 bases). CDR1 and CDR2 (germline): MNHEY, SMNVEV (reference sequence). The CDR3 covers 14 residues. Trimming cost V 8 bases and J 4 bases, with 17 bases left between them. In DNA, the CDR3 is TGTGCCAGCGGCAGGGGTACCCATGGCTATGGCTACACCTTC. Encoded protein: CASGRGTHGYGYTF.

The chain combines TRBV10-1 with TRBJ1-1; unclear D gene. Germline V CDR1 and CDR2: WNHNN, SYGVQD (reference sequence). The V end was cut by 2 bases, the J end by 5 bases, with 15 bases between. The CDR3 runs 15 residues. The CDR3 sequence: CASSEAGLGVTEAFF. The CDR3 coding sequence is TGCGCCAGCAGTGAGGCTGGACTCGGTGTGACTGAAGCTTTCTTT.

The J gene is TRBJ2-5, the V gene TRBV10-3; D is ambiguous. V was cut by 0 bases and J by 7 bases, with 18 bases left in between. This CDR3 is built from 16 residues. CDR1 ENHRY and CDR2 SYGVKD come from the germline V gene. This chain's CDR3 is CAISESSAAPYGTQYF. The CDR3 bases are TGTGCCATCAGTGAGTCGAGTGCGGCCCCCTACGGGACCCAGTACTTC.

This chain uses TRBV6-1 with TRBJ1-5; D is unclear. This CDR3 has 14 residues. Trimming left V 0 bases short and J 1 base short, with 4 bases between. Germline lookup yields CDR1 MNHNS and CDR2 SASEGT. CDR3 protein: CASSEARSNQPQHF. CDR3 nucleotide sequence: TGTGCCAGCAGTGAAGCGAGAAGCAATCAGCCCCAGCATTTT.

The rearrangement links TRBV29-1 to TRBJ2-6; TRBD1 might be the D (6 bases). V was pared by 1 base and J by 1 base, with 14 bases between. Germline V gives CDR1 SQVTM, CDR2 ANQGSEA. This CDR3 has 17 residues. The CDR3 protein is CSVEVRGHLSGANVLTF. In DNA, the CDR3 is TGCAGCGTTGAAGTCAGGGGACACCTATCTGGGGCCAACGTCCTGACTTTC. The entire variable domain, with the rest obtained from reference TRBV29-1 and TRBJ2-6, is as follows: SAVISQKPSRDICQRGTSLTIQCQVDSQVTMMFWYRQQPGQSLTLIATANQGSEATYESGFVIDKFPISRPNLTFSTLTVSNMSPEDSSIYLCSVEVRGHLSGANVLTFGAGSRLTVL.

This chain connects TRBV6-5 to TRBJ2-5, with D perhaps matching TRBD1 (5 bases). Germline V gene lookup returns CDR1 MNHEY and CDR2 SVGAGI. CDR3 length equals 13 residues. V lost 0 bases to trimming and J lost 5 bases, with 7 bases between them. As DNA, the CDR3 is TGTGCCAGCAGTTACTCCAGGGTCGAGACCCAGTACTTC. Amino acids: CASSYSRVETQYF.

The DNA for the CDR3 is TGTGCCAGCAGTTTTGGACAGGGCTACGAGCAGTACTTC. Amino acids: CASSFGQGYEQYF. V is TRBV27 and J is TRBJ2-7; the match to TRBD1 covers 8 bases. CDR1 is MNHEY and CDR2 is SMNVEV in the germline V gene (reference sequence). The ends lost 3 bases at V and 3 bases at J; junction bases unmatched: 1. CDR3 size: 13 residues.

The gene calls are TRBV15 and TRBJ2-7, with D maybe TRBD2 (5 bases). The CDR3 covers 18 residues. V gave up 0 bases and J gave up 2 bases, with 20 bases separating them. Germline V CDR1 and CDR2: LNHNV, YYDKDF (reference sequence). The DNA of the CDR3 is TGTGCCACCAGCAGAGATCGTGGAGGCTCAGCATACGCCTACGAGCAGTACTTC. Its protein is CATSRDRGGSAYAYEQYF.

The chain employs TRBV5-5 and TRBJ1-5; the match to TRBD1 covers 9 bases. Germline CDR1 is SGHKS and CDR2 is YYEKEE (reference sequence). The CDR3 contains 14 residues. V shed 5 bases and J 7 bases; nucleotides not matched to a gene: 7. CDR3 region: CASSEDRGMQPQHF. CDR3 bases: TGTGCCAGCAGTGAGGACAGGGGAATGCAGCCCCAGCATTTT.

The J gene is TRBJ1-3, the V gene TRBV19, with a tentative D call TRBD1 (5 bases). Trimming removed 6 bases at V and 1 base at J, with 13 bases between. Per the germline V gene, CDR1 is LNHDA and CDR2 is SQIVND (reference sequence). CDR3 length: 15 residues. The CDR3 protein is CASRHPGGSGNTIYF. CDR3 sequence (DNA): TGTGCCAGTAGGCACCCGGGGGGGTCTGGAAACACCATATATTTT.

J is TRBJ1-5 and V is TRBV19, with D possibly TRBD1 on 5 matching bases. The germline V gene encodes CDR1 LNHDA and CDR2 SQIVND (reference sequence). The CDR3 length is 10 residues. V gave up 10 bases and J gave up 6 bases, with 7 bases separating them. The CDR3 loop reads CATGGQPQHF. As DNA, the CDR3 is TGTGCCACCGGGGGTCAGCCCCAGCATTTT.

As DNA, the CDR3 is TGTGCCAGCCAACCGAGCGGGTCCCCCTACGAGCAGTACTTC. It specifies CASQPSGSPYEQYF. The chain has TRBV19 and TRBJ2-7; tentative D call: TRBD2 (6 bases). Germline-derived CDR1 and CDR2 are LNHDA and SQIVND (reference sequence). This CDR3 contains 14 residues. Between the trimmed V and J ends, which lost 9 bases and 2 bases, there was a span of 17 bases.

CDR3 residues: CASSPRFEGNQPQHF. CDR3 coding DNA: TGTGCCAGCAGTCCCCGTTTTGAGGGCAATCAGCCCCAGCATTTT. The J gene is TRBJ1-5, the V gene TRBV28; D unresolved. This CDR3 is built from 15 residues. V lost 5 bases, J lost 2 bases, and 13 bases lay in between. Germline V gives CDR1 MDHEN, CDR2 SYDVKM.

CDR3 sequence: CASSATDTQYF. CDR3 DNA sequence: TGTGCCAGCAGCGCGACAGATACGCAGTATTTT. The chain carries TRBV9 and TRBJ2-3; no definite D call. Germline V CDR1 and CDR2: SGDLS, YYNGEE. Trimming took 3 bases from V and 3 from J, leaving 2 bases between them. The CDR3 length is 11 residues.

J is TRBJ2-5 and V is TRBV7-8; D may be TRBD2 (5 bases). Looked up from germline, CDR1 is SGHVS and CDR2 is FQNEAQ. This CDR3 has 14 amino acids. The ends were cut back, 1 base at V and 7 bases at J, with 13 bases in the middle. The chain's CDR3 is CASSLGLALGTQYF. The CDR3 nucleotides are TGTGCCAGCAGCTTAGGGCTAGCTCTGGGGACCCAGTACTTC.

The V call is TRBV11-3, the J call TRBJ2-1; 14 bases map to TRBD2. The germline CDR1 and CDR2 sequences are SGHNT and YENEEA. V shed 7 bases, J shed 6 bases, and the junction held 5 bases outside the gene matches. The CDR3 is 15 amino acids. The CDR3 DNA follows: TGTGCCAGCAATATTGGACTAGCGGGGGGCAATGAGCAGTTCTTC. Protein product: CASNIGLAGGNEQFF.

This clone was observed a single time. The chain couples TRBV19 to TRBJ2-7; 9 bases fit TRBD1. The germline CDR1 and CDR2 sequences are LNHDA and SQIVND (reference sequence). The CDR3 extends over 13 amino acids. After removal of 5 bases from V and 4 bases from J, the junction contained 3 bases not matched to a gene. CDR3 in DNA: TGTGCCAGTAGTCCCGGGACAGGGTACGAGCAGTACTTC. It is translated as CASSPGTGYEQYF. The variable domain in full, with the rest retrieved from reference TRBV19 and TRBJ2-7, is DGGITQSPKYLFRKEGQNVTLSCEQNLNHDAMYWYRQDPGQGLRLIYYSQIVNDFQKGDIAEGYSVSREKKESFPLTVTSAQKNPTAFYLCASSPGTGYEQYFGPGTRLTVT.

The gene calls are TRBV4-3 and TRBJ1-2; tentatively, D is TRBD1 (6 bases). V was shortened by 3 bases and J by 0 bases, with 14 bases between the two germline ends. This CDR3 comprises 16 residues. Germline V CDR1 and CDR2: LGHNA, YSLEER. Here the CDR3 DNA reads TGCGCCAGCAGCCAGCATGGACAGCCAACTAACTATGGCTACACCTTC. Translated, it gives CASSQHGQPTNYGYTF.

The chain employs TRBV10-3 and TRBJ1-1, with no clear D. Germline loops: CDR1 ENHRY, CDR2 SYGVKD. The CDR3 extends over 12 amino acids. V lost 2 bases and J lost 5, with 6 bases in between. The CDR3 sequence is CAISEARTEAFF. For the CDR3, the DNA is TGTGCCATCAGTGAGGCCAGAACTGAAGCTTTCTTT.

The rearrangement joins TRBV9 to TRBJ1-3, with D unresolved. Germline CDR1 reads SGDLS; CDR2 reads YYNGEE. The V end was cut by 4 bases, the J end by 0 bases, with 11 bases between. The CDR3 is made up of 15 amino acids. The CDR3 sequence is CASSTHTSSGNTIYF. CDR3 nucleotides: TGTGCCAGCAGCACCCACACAAGCTCTGGAAACACCATATATTTT. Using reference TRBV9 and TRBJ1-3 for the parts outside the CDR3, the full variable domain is DSGVTQTPKHLITATGQRVTLRCSPRSGDLSVYWYQQSLDQGLQFLIQYYNGEERAKGNILERFSAQQFPDLHSELNLSSLELGDSALYFCASSTHTSSGNTIYFGEGSWLTVV.

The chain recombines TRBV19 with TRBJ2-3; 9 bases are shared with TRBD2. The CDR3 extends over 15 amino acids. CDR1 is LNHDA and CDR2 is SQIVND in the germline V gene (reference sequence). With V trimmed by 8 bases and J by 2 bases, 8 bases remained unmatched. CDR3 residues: CASVVSGGATDTQYF. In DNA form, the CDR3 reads TGTGCCAGTGTTGTTAGCGGGGGCGCCACAGATACGCAGTATTTT. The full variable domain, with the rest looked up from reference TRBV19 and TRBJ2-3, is DGGITQSPKYLFRKEGQNVTLSCEQNLNHDAMYWYRQDPGQGLRLIYYSQIVNDFQKGDIAEGYSVSREKKESFPLTVTSAQKNPTAFYLCASVVSGGATDTQYFGPGTRLTVL.

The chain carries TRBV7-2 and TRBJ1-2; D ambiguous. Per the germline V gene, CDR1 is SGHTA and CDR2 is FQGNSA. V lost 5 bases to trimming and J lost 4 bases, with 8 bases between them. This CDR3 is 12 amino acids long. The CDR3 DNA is TGTGCCAGCAGCCCATGGAGCTATGGCTACACCTTC. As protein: CASSPWSYGYTF.